The clone carrying this T cell receptor (delta chain) was counted only a few times. Its target is unknown. RNA was extracted from the cells and then reverse transcribed. Pooled V-gene forward primers with one constant-region reverse primer generated the CDR3 amplicons by multiplex PCR. TCRdb re-analyzed the multiplex PCR reads via CATT. Found here are over 65,000 delta-chain clones, around 30% of them singletons; the top ten hold about 0.26%. The data were obtained in a study of Vδ1+ human thymocytes. Points from the study as a whole: Thymic delta-chain repertoires held about 20% Vdelta2 sequences and few Vdelta3, despite high sort purity. Highly polyclonal TRG and TRD repertoires with Gaussian CDR3 length distributions appeared in thymus.

After alphabeta T cell depletion, CD3+ Vdelta1+ Vdelta2- thymocytes were sorted. Between roughly 98% and 99.6% of sorted thymocytes were Vdelta1+. V was pared by 2 bases and J by 8 bases, with 24 bases between. The CDR3 runs to 17 residues. Looked up from germline, CDR1 is TSWWSYY and CDR2 is QGS. The receptor was isolated from a boy younger than two who had congenital heart surgery. Source material: Vdelta1+ gamma-delta thymocytes from the thymus. As to subset: FACS-sorted CD3+ TCRalphabeta- TCRVdelta1+ TCRVdelta2- thymocytes. The chain has TRDV1 and TRDJ1; D remains unclear. The CDR3 DNA reads TGTGCTCTTGGGGAAAGAATAACCAGTCTGCTGGAAGAAAAACTCATCTTT. Its translation: CALGERITSLLEEKLIF.